This T cell receptor beta chain was documented in a study of T cell responses to AZD1222 COVID-19 vaccine. Study results and limitations: The sample set comprised mostly white British donors with more females, and clonal diversity was possibly underestimated. Close to half of spike-specific TCRs reportedly recognize unmutated variant regions. Baseline serology detected seropositivity in only a handful of AZD1222 recipients. Along spike, vaccine-associated CD4 TCRs were found throughout, with dominance at 160-218 and 743-854.

Libraries were prepared by immunoSEQ multiplex PCR; TCRdb keeps only in-frame clonotypes and omits some of them. The sample lists 180,000 or so clones, around nine tenths seen once, with roughly 2.5% in the top ten. Between the trimmed V and J ends, which lost 7 bases and 3 bases, there was a span of 9 bases. This CDR3 spans 12 amino acids. The germline gives CDR1 SGHRS, CDR2 YFSETQ. A word on this clone: The antigen is unknown.

Sequenced material: peripheral blood, taken on day 0 of AZD1222 vaccination. The sequence was obtained from an adult in good health. The rearrangement links TRBV5-1 to TRBJ2-3; D perhaps matches TRBD2 (6 bases). The CDR3 protein is CASGSGTDTQYF. CDR3 coding DNA: TGCGCCAGCGGTAGCGGAACAGATACGCAGTATTTT.